This entry lists 16 T cell receptor beta chains sequenced from one sample in a study of blood T cell repertoires in COVID-19. The assay was immunoSEQ multiplex PCR, and TCRdb's table has in-frame clones only and misses some. The sample has approximately 350,000 clones; approximately 88% are singletons. Sequencing used peripheral blood. These receptors were obtained from a man between 35 and 55 years old with acute or convalescent COVID-19.

This chain links TRBV6-1 with TRBJ1-1; D unclear. Germline values: CDR1 MNHNS, CDR2 SASEGT. The CDR3 consists of 14 residues. V was clipped by 2 bases and J by 5 bases, with 12 bases between them. In nucleotides, the CDR3 is TGTGCCAGCAGTGAAAATATTGTCGGGACTGAAGCTTTCTTT. It codes for CASSENIVGTEAFF.

The chain employs TRBV23-1 and TRBJ2-1, with TRBD2 matching over 7 bases. TRBV23-1 is filed as an ORF, its function uncertain. CDR3 length: 20 residues. Unmatched junction bases numbered 18, after V lost 0 bases and J lost 4 bases. This chain's CDR3 is CASSQSLLRAGDRFYNEQFF. CDR3 nucleotide sequence: TGCGCCAGCAGTCAATCGCTTTTAAGGGCGGGAGACCGCTTTTACAATGAGCAGTTCTTC.

The gene calls are TRBV6-5 and TRBJ1-2; 11 bases agree with TRBD1. The V and J ends lost 5 bases and 4 bases, in that order; junction bases with no gene match: 6. Germline CDR1 and CDR2: MNHEY and SVGAGI. The CDR3 has 15 residues. CDR3 nucleotide sequence: TGTGCCAGCAGTCTAGGGACAGGGGGTGTCTATGGCTACACCTTC. Protein: CASSLGTGGVYGYTF.

The chain combines TRBV4-1 with TRBJ1-2, with D unresolved. CDR3 length: 15 residues. Per germline, CDR1 MGHRA and CDR2 YSYEKL. Trimming removed 1 base at V and 0 bases at J, with 9 bases between. The CDR3 region is CASSQVGGANYGYTF. For the CDR3, the DNA is TGCGCCAGCAGCCAAGTTGGCGGAGCTAACTATGGCTACACCTTC.

V and J are TRBV5-1 and TRBJ1-6; perhaps TRBD1 as D (6 bases). This CDR3 has 13 amino acids. The V end was cut by 4 bases, the J end by 7 bases, with 9 bases between. Germline V CDR1 and CDR2: SGHRS, YFSETQ. CDR3 sequence reads: CASSPTGNSPLHF. CDR3 coding DNA: TGCGCCAGCAGCCCCACAGGGAATTCACCCCTCCACTTT.

The J gene is TRBJ1-3, the V gene TRBV6-5; TRBD1 might be the D (5 bases). The germline V gene has CDR1 MNHEY and CDR2 SVGAGI. V lost 8 bases and J lost 4, with 15 bases in between. The CDR3 totals 14 residues. CDR3 sequence (DNA): TGTGCCAGCCTACAGACAGTTGTCGGAAACACCATATATTTT. As protein: CASLQTVVGNTIYF.

The chain couples TRBV19 to TRBJ1-1, with 9 bases fitting TRBD1. V trimming: 5 bases; J trimming: 5 bases; junction bases outside the gene matches: 12. Germline-derived CDR1 and CDR2 are LNHDA and SQIVND (reference sequence). The CDR3 has 16 residues. CDR3 region: CASSQIQGAGKTEAFF. The CDR3 coding sequence is TGTGCCAGTAGTCAGATACAGGGGGCCGGGAAGACTGAAGCTTTCTTT.

The table lists this clone with a few counts. V gene TRBV5-1 combines with J gene TRBJ2-7; the match to TRBD2 covers 8 bases. Germline V gives CDR1 SGHRS, CDR2 YFSETQ. The V gene end was trimmed by 0 bases and the J gene end by 3 bases; junction bases not matched to a gene: 8. CDR3 length: 16 residues. The CDR3 protein is CASSLDVSGRNYEQYF. DNA for the CDR3: TGCGCCAGCAGCTTGGATGTCAGCGGGAGAAACTACGAGCAGTACTTC.

The chain couples TRBV5-5 to TRBJ1-1, with TRBD1 as a possible D gene (5 bases). CDR3 length: 15 residues. Deletions cut 1 base from V and 3 bases from J, with 13 bases between. Germline lookup yields CDR1 SGHKS and CDR2 YYEKEE (reference sequence). CDR3: CASSLIGLGDTEAFF. CDR3 bases: TGTGCCAGCAGCTTGATAGGTCTAGGGGACACTGAAGCTTTCTTT.

V gene TRBV24-1 combines with J gene TRBJ2-5; 10 bases line up with TRBD1. There are 16 residues in the CDR3. Germline CDR1 reads KGHDR; CDR2 reads SFDVKD. With 2 bases clipped from V and 0 bases from J, the junction kept 2 bases outside the gene matches. The DNA for the CDR3 is TGTGCCACCAGTGATTCGGGACAGGGGAACCAAGAGACCCAGTACTTC. Its protein is CATSDSGQGNQETQYF.

The chain employs TRBV11-1 and TRBJ2-7; D possibly corresponds to TRBD1 (6 bases). V was cut by 1 base and J by 0 bases, with 13 bases left in between. Germline-derived CDR1 and CDR2 are SGHAT and FQDESV (reference sequence). The CDR3 has 16 amino acids. As DNA, the CDR3 is TGTGCCAGCAGCTTAGTTTGGGGGCAGAGCTCCTACGAGCAGTACTTC. Translated: CASSLVWGQSSYEQYF.

The J gene is TRBJ1-2, the V gene TRBV19, with D tentatively TRBD1 (6 bases). Germline V lookup: CDR1 LNHDA, CDR2 SQIVND (reference sequence). The CDR3 runs to 13 residues. Trimming took off 6 bases at V and 6 bases at J, with 14 bases between the two ends. CDR3 DNA sequence: TGTGCCAGTAGGCACTACAGGGAACATGGCTACACCTTC. Protein product: CASRHYREHGYTF.

The chain carries TRBV4-1 and TRBJ1-3; no clear D. The CDR3 runs to 12 residues. V lost 8 bases, J lost 2 bases, and 7 bases lay in between. Germline V gene data show CDR1 as MGHRA and CDR2 as YSYEKL. The CDR3 is CASGETGNTIYF. The CDR3 DNA is TGCGCCAGCGGAGAAACTGGAAACACCATATATTTT.

V gene TRBV5-1 combines with J gene TRBJ1-1, with 8 positions matching TRBD1. Germline V gene data show CDR1 as SGHRS and CDR2 as YFSETQ. V lost 4 bases, J lost 4 bases, and 6 bases stayed unmatched. There are 14 residues in the CDR3. This chain's CDR3 is CASSPMQGATEAFF. Here the CDR3 DNA reads TGCGCCAGCAGCCCAATGCAGGGGGCCACTGAAGCTTTCTTT.

The chain combines TRBV13 with TRBJ2-1; 8 bases map to TRBD1. Trimming at V came to 4 bases and at J to 10 bases, leaving 6 bases not matched to a gene. The CDR3 totals 13 residues. From germline, CDR1 is PRHDT and CDR2 FYEKMQ (reference sequence). CDR3 sequence reads: CASSSGGSLEQFF. The CDR3 region has the DNA TGTGCCAGCAGCTCAGGGGGCAGCCTCGAGCAGTTCTTC.

V usage is TRBV5-4 and J usage is TRBJ2-4; 9 positions agree with TRBD2. V was pared by 4 bases and J by 0 bases, with 14 bases of the junction left unmatched. CDR3 length equals 19 residues. CDR1 and CDR2 from the germline V gene are SGHNT and YYREEE (reference sequence). Here the CDR3 DNA reads TGTGCCAGCAGCACGACGGCGGGAGGGCCCTTTGTAGCCAAAAACATTCAGTACTTC. Translating gives CASSTTAGGPFVAKNIQYF.